The rows below give T cell receptor beta chains drawn from one sample of a study of shared clonotypes between healthy human individuals. Data came from immunoSEQ multiplex PCR; TCRdb stores just in-frame clones and leaves some out. The repertoire holds roughly 2,000,000 clones, with over 85% as singletons. The specimen was naive CD8+ T cells from PBMCs. The receptors originated from a man younger than 35 in good health. Some clones in this sample may be carry-over from other donors' samples. Each CDR3 is given with its conserved first and last residue. Each record gives: J gene, CDR3 length, clone size, V gene, D gene, CDR3 DNA, CDR3 protein. The D gene is left open where the match is weak. Size is omitted from some rows. Given values are once, few, many or a class for expanded clones.

>TRBJ1-4|12|NA|TRBV19|TRBD1
TGTGCCAGTAGCGGGACAGATGAAAAACTGTTTTTT
CASSGTDEKLFF
>TRBJ2-5|16|once|TRBV5-1|NA
TGCGCCAGCAGCTTGCTGGGTGAAGCCGACGGAGAGACCCAGTACTTC
CASSLLGEADGETQYF
>TRBJ2-7|15|NA|TRBV30|TRBD1
TGTGCCTGGACCTTGGGACAGGGAATCTACTACGAGCAGTACTTC
CAWTLGQGIYYEQYF
>TRBJ1-1|15|NA|TRBV27|NA
TGTGCCAGCAGCCCTTGGGGTGCCGGGAACACTGAAGCTTTCTTT
CASSPWGAGNTEAFF
>TRBJ1-5|15|NA|TRBV28|NA
TGTGCCAGCAGTGAATTACAGCGTTTGACTCAGCCCCAGCATTTT
CASSELQRLTQPQHF
>TRBJ1-2|14|NA|TRBV27|TRBD1
TGTGCCAGCAGAATCCCCGGGACAGAGTTAAGCTACACCTTC
CASRIPGTELSYTF
>TRBJ2-3|15|NA|TRBV7-8|TRBD2
TGTGCCAGCAGCCACTCTAGCGGGTGGCGAGATACGCAGTATTTT
CASSHSSGWRDTQYF
>TRBJ2-5|14|NA|TRBV7-9|TRBD1
TGTGCCACCCAACCTCAGGGGGCGACAGAGACCCAGTACTTC
CATQPQGATETQYF
>TRBJ2-5|14|NA|TRBV9|NA
TGTGCCAGCAGCGTATTGGGCCTACAAGAGACCCAGTACTTC
CASSVLGLQETQYF
>TRBJ1-2|14|NA|TRBV28|NA
TGTGCCAGCAGGGACGCTGTTAGCTTCTATGGCTACACCTTC
CASRDAVSFYGYTF
>TRBJ1-2|18|once|TRBV28|TRBD1
TGTGCCAGCAGTCTTTCGGGACAGGGGGGCCACGTTAACTATGGCTACACCTTC
CASSLSGQGGHVNYGYTF
>TRBJ2-7|14|NA|TRBV6-5|NA
TGTGCCAGCAGCCCTAGGAATGGGTACTACGAGCAGTACTTC
CASSPRNGYYEQYF
>TRBJ2-3|18|NA|TRBV5-6|TRBD2
TGTGCCAGCAGCTTGGCTCGGCCACTAGCGGGAGCGACAGATACGCAGTATTTT
CASSLARPLAGATDTQYF
>TRBJ2-1|15|NA|TRBV2|NA
TGTGCCAGCAGGGCGGGACCTTATTACTACAATGAGCAGTTCTTC
CASRAGPYYYNEQFF
>TRBJ2-5|14|NA|TRBV27|NA
TGTGCCAGCAGTGCACGGACGGAACAAGAGACCCAGTACTTC
CASSARTEQETQYF
>TRBJ1-5|16|NA|TRBV27|TRBD1
TGTGCCAGCAGTTCACTTCGACAGGGGAGCACTCAGCCCCAGCATTTT
CASSSLRQGSTQPQHF
>TRBJ1-5|12|few|TRBV28|NA
TGTGCCAGCAGTCCTAGCAATCAGCCCCAGCATTTT
CASSPSNQPQHF
>TRBJ2-7|10|NA|TRBV6-1|NA
TGTGCCAGCGCTTCCTACGAGCAGTACTTC
CASASYEQYF
>TRBJ2-1|16|NA|TRBV9|NA
TGTGCCAGCAGCAGAGGTGGGGCTGTCCTGTCTCATGAGCAGTTCTTC
CASSRGGAVLSHEQFF
>TRBJ1-1|12|NA|TRBV6-4|NA
TGTGCCAGCAGTGACTTGACAGGTGAAGCTTTCTTT
CASSDLTGEAFF
>TRBJ2-7|14|NA|TRBV7-2|NA
TGTGCCAGCAGCTTATTGGGGGACTCCTACGAGCAGTACTTC
CASSLLGDSYEQYF
>TRBJ2-1|12|NA|TRBV6-1|NA
TGTGCCAGCAGTGAACGGCTAGGTGAGCAGTTCTTC
CASSERLGEQFF
>TRBJ2-3|15|NA|TRBV14|NA
TGTGCCAGCAGCTACGGGGTTCTTAGCACAGATACGCAGTATTTT
CASSYGVLSTDTQYF
>TRBJ2-5|14|NA|TRBV19|NA
TGTGCCAGTAGTATGGGCCAGGGGGGTGAGACCCAGTACTTC
CASSMGQGGETQYF
>TRBJ1-2|15|NA|TRBV27|NA
TGTGCCAGCAGTTTGCTCGGGGGCGCACAGAATGGCTACACCTTC
CASSLLGGAQNGYTF
>TRBJ2-4|13|NA|TRBV27|TRBD1
TGTGCCAGCAGTCCTCGGACAGGGTACGTTCAGTACTTC
CASSPRTGYVQYF
>TRBJ2-1|14|NA|TRBV5-6|TRBD2
TGTGCCAGCACCGGGACTAGCGGGATAAATGAGCAGTTCTTC
CASTGTSGINEQFF
>TRBJ2-1|18|NA|TRBV9|NA
TGTGCCAGCAGCCACCCCCGAGAGGGACACCCTTCCTACAATGAGCAGTTCTTC
CASSHPREGHPSYNEQFF
>TRBJ1-2|14|NA|TRBV29-1|NA
TGCAGCGGGGGACCAGGAGGGGCGGACTATGGCTACACCTTC
CSGGPGGADYGYTF
>TRBJ2-7|14|few|TRBV7-6|NA
TGTGCCAGCACCTATGCCCAGGGGTCCTACGAGCAGTACTTC
CASTYAQGSYEQYF
>TRBJ1-3|15|NA|TRBV28|NA
TGTGCCAGCAGTTTCCTCGGGTACACTGGAAACACCATATATTTT
CASSFLGYTGNTIYF
>TRBJ1-2|14|NA|TRBV28|TRBD1
TGTGCCAGCAGTTTAGGAGGGGGCGGGCGGAGCTACACCTTC
CASSLGGGGRSYTF
>TRBJ2-2|14|NA|TRBV27|TRBD1
TGTGCCAGCAGTCCCTCCAGGGGGCCCGGGGAGCTGTTTTTT
CASSPSRGPGELFF
>TRBJ1-1|16|NA|TRBV4-3|NA
TGCGCCAGCAGCCAGCAAAGGACAGTGGGGGAAGCTGAAGCTTTCTTT
CASSQQRTVGEAEAFF
>TRBJ2-7|13|NA|TRBV7-9|NA
TGTGCCAGCAGCTGGCCGTTGAGGGACGAGCAGTACTTC
CASSWPLRDEQYF
>TRBJ1-1|14|NA|TRBV27|NA
TGTGCCAGCACCTCCGTTGGGCAGCACTATGAAGCTTTCTTT
CASTSVGQHYEAFF
>TRBJ1-4|17|NA|TRBV6-1|NA
TGTGCCAGCAGTGATCGAGTAGGGACGCCAGTTAATGAAAAACTGTTTTTT
CASSDRVGTPVNEKLFF
>TRBJ1-5|14|NA|TRBV9|NA
TGTGCCAGCAGCGCCAGCTGGAGCAATCAGCCCCAGCATTTT
CASSASWSNQPQHF
>TRBJ2-5|14|NA|TRBV7-9|TRBD2
TGTGCCAGCAGCTCCCAACTAGCGGGAGAGACCCAGTACTTC
CASSSQLAGETQYF
>TRBJ1-5|15|NA|TRBV11-2|NA
TGTGCCAGCAGCTTAGAGGGGGGCGTGGGCGCGCCCCAGCATTTT
CASSLEGGVGAPQHF
>TRBJ1-2|11|NA|TRBV5-1|NA
TGCGCCAGCGACGGGGGGATCGGCTACACCTTC
CASDGGIGYTF
>TRBJ1-4|14|NA|TRBV27|NA
TGTGCCAGCACCCGACTGGGGAGTCGTGAAAAACTGTTTTTT
CASTRLGSREKLFF
>TRBJ1-5|14|once|TRBV28|NA
TGTGCCAGCAGTCCCGGGACGCTAAATCAGCCCCAGCATTTT
CASSPGTLNQPQHF
>TRBJ2-1|12|NA|TRBV19|NA
TGTGCCAGTGAGGACCCGGGCAATGAGCAGTTCTTC
CASEDPGNEQFF
>TRBJ2-1|15|once|TRBV27|TRBD2
TGTGCCAGCACCATACTAGCGGGGGCCAACAATGAGCAGTTCTTC
CASTILAGANNEQFF
>TRBJ2-5|15|NA|TRBV27|TRBD2
TGTGCCAGCAGTATGACTAGCGGGAGACAAGAGACCCAGTACTTC
CASSMTSGRQETQYF
>TRBJ2-7|19|NA|TRBV9|TRBD2
TGTGCCAGCAGCGTCGCCCCGGGACTAGCGGGAGGGCCTATCGACGAGCAGTACTTC
CASSVAPGLAGGPIDEQYF
>TRBJ1-2|14|NA|TRBV5-6|NA
TGTGCCAGCAGCGACGGGACCGGAATTTATGGCTACACCTTC
CASSDGTGIYGYTF